The 10 T cell receptor beta chains below were found in one sample sequenced in a study of shared clonotypes between healthy human individuals. Only in-frame clones appear in the TCRdb table, and some are missing; sequencing was by immunoSEQ multiplex PCR. The profile covers around 2,000,000 clones, with roughly 96% appearing a single time and 0.13% taken by the ten largest. The specimen sequenced was naive CD4+ T cells sorted from blood. This sample's subset: CD45RA+ positively selected. Receptors were obtained from a man aged 18 to 29 in good health.

The CDR3 DNA reads TGTGCCAGCAGCACCGGACTAGCGATCGAGCAGTACTTC. Translating gives CASSTGLAIEQYF. This chain links TRBV7-2 with TRBJ2-7, with TRBD2 matching 9 bases. J was trimmed by 6 bases and V by 5 bases; bases with no gene match: 5. The CDR3 runs to 13 residues. Per germline, CDR1 SGHTA and CDR2 FQGNSA. The variable domain in full, with the rest retrieved from reference TRBV7-2 and TRBJ2-7, is GAGVSQSPSNKVTEKGKDVELRCDPISGHTALYWYRQSLGQGLEFLIYFQGNSAPDKSGLPSDRFSAERTGGSVSTLTIQRTQQEDSAVYLCASSTGLAIEQYFGPGTRLTVT.

About this clone itself: Other DNA sequences from this sample encode an identical CDR3 as well. CDR3: CASSPLGQGTNEQYF. CDR3 in DNA: TGTGCCAGCTCACCATTGGGACAGGGTACCAACGAGCAGTACTTC. The chain joins TRBV18 to TRBJ2-7; TRBD1 aligns across 9 bases. J lost 5 bases, V lost 2 bases, and 7 bases had no gene match. CDR3 length: 15 amino acids. Germline V gene sequence: CDR1 KGHSH, CDR2 LQKENI.

The chain employs TRBV5-4 and TRBJ1-1; possibly TRBD1 for D (5 bases). CDR1 SGHNT and CDR2 YYREEE come from the germline V gene (reference sequence). V gave up 3 bases and J gave up 6 bases, with 15 bases separating them. The CDR3 consists of 14 residues. The CDR3 nucleotides read TGTGCCAGCAGCTCGAATACGCAGGGCCCTGAAGCTTTCTTT. This translates into CASSSNTQGPEAFF.

This rearrangement joins TRBV11-2 to TRBJ2-2, with 8 nucleotides matching TRBD2. CDR3 length equals 18 residues. V lost 4 bases, J lost 9 bases, and 19 bases stayed unmatched. The germline V gene encodes CDR1 SGHAT and CDR2 FQNNGV. As DNA, the CDR3 is TGTGCCAGCAGCTCGTTCCCGACTTACCGGGAGGGCCCTCGGGAGCTGTTTTTT. The encoded protein is CASSSFPTYREGPRELFF.

The genes are TRBV19 and TRBJ2-7; D not resolved. V lost 1 base to trimming and J lost 0 bases, with 13 bases between them. This CDR3 is built from 16 residues. CDR1 and CDR2 from the germline V gene are LNHDA and SQIVND (reference sequence). The CDR3 protein is CASSIAAARFSYEQYF. The CDR3, as DNA: TGTGCCAGTAGTATAGCCGCCGCGCGCTTCTCCTACGAGCAGTACTTC.

Notes on this clone: The sample holds other DNA sequences that translate to the same CDR3. The chain uses TRBV5-1 and TRBJ2-3; D might be TRBD1 (6 bases). V was cut by 4 bases and J by 2 bases, with 11 bases left in between. CDR3 size: 14 residues. Germline V gene data show CDR1 as SGHRS and CDR2 as YFSETQ. In DNA, the CDR3 is TGCGCCAGCAGCCTAGGACAGACCACAGATACGCAGTATTTT. Its translation is CASSLGQTTDTQYF.

The chain uses TRBV10-3 and TRBJ1-1, with 8 positions matching TRBD1. This CDR3 region has 16 residues. The ends lost 4 bases at V and 3 bases at J; junction bases unmatched: 10. Germline loops: CDR1 ENHRY, CDR2 SYGVKD. The CDR3 coding sequence is TGTGCCATCAGTGCAAGTAAGACAGGGGCCGACACTGAAGCTTTCTTT. This gives the protein CAISASKTGADTEAFF.

The chain joins TRBV25-1 to TRBJ2-7; the D is unclear. The CDR3 extends over 14 amino acids. V was cut by 5 bases and J by 4 bases, with 15 bases left in between. Germline CDR1 and CDR2: MGHDK and SYGVNS. CDR3 DNA sequence: TGTGCCAGCAGTTCTAACGTCCTGGGGTACGAGCAGTACTTC. This encodes CASSSNVLGYEQYF.

This chain uses TRBV5-1 with TRBJ2-7; D is perhaps TRBD1 or TRBD2 (5 bases each). V shed 5 bases and J shed 4 bases, with 16 bases lying between them. The CDR3 spans 14 residues. From germline, CDR1 is SGHRS and CDR2 YFSETQ. Written as DNA, the CDR3 is TGCGCCAGCAGTCCGGTCGGGACGCAATACGAGCAGTACTTC. Protein sequence: CASSPVGTQYEQYF.

V is TRBV5-4 and J is TRBJ2-3; 7 bases are a match to TRBD2. Germline V gene data show CDR1 as SGHNT and CDR2 as YYREEE (reference sequence). The CDR3 has 16 residues. V dropped 4 bases and J dropped 0; count of bases not matched to a gene: 8. The DNA of the CDR3 is TGTGCCAGCAGCCGCGGGGGTACCATTAGCACAGATACGCAGTATTTT. This codes for CASSRGGTISTDTQYF.